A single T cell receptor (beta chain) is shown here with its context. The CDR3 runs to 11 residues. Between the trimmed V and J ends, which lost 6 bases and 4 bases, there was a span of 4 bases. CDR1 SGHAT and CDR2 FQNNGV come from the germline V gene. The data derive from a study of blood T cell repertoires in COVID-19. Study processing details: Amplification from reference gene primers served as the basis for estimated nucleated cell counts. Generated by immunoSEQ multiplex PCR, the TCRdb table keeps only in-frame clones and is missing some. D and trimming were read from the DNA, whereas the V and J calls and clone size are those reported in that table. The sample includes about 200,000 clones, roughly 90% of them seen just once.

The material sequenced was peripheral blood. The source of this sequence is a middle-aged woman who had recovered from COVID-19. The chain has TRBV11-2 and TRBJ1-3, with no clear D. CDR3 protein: CASSQGNTIYF. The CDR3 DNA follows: TGTGCCAGCAGTCAGGGAAACACCATATATTTT.